The entry below gives a single T cell receptor (beta chain) sequence along with its context. The antigen is undetermined. TCRdb re-called the RT-PCR reads with MiXCR, one entry per CDR3 protein. The table includes more than 550,000 distinct CDR3 sequences, 11% detected once. These data come from a study of response to subunit inactivated influenza vaccine. Germline values: CDR1 LGHNA, CDR2 YSLEER. The CDR3 runs to 14 residues. V dropped 0 bases and J dropped 7 bases, with 12 bases sitting between them. General observations from the study: It was suggested by the authors that few new T cells are recruited by each seasonal influenza vaccination.

These same records also appear under a second study, on T cells expressing NK-cell markers. Turning to that study: A 5'RACE template switching approach incorporating UMIs was used to make TCR beta cDNA. Only alpha-beta TCR T cells were sorted in several experiments, using an anti-gamma-delta TCR antibody.

The gene calls are TRBV4-3 and TRBJ1-1; D may be TRBD1 (5 bases). The sample consisted of PBMCs from blood, taken on the day of vaccination. This sequence originates from a man aged 50 or older who received an inactivated influenza vaccine. The CDR3 region is CASSQEFRVGEAFF. The CDR3 nucleotides read TGCGCCAGCAGCCAAGAATTCAGGGTGGGTGAAGCTTTCTTT.